The 15 T cell receptor beta chains in this list originate from one sample, sequenced in a study of blood T cell repertoires in COVID-19. Method: immunoSEQ multiplex PCR; TCRdb's copy keeps in-frame clones and lacks some. The sample holds some 87,000 clones, more than 70% seen once. Sequencing was done on a sample of peripheral blood. The receptors originated from a human donor in a cohort sampled during active COVID-19.

The chain recombines TRBV18 with TRBJ1-4; no clear D gene. Deletions cut 6 bases from V and 8 bases from J, with 16 bases between. The CDR3 has 14 residues. Germline CDR1 is KGHSH and CDR2 is LQKENI. CDR3 nucleotide sequence: TGTGCCAGCTCTACCAGAGGGCAGGTCGAAAAACTGTTTTTT. This gives the protein CASSTRGQVEKLFF.

The genes are TRBV10-3 and TRBJ1-1, with 8 bases lining up with TRBD1. In germline, CDR1 is ENHRY, CDR2 SYGVKD. The CDR3 runs 14 residues. The V segment lost 6 bases and the J segment 4 bases; nucleotides outside the gene matches: 7. In DNA, the CDR3 is TGTGCCATCAGAGTGGGACAGGAGACCACTGAAGCTTTCTTT. Amino acids: CAIRVGQETTEAFF.

The rearrangement uses TRBV7-8 and TRBJ1-1; D is unresolved. This CDR3 region has 12 residues. V was clipped by 1 base and J by 8 bases, with 8 bases between them. Germline V lookup: CDR1 SGHVS, CDR2 FQNEAQ. The CDR3 bases are TGTGCCAGCAGCTTAGGGCCAACCGAAGCTTTCTTT. It encodes CASSLGPTEAFF.

The gene calls are TRBV4-2 and TRBJ1-3, with a weak D call TRBD1 (5 bases). This CDR3 comprises 15 residues. CDR1 LGHNA and CDR2 YNFKEQ come from the germline V gene. V was pared by 4 bases and J by 5 bases, with 15 bases between. CDR3 sequence (DNA): TGTGCCAGCAGCCTATCCTCCGGGACTCGAAACACCATATATTTT. Protein: CASSLSSGTRNTIYF.

This rearrangement joins TRBV9 to TRBJ2-1; 9 nucleotides agree with TRBD1. The ends lost 0 bases at V and 4 bases at J; junction bases unmatched: 2. Germline lookup yields CDR1 SGDLS and CDR2 YYNGEE. CDR3 length: 15 residues. The CDR3 region is CASSVGQGGYNEQFF. The CDR3 nucleotides read TGTGCCAGCAGCGTAGGACAGGGGGGTTACAATGAGCAGTTCTTC.

The chain carries TRBV29-1 and TRBJ1-3; the match to TRBD1 covers 8 bases. J was trimmed by 3 bases and V by 7 bases; bases with no gene match: 8. The CDR3 is 14 amino acids. Germline assignment: CDR1 SQVTM and CDR2 ANQGSEA. The CDR3 coding sequence is TGCAGCGGGAAAGATACAGGGGGTGGAAACACCATATATTTT. As protein: CSGKDTGGGNTIYF.

The V gene is TRBV5-1, the J gene TRBJ2-1, with 9 bases fitting TRBD1. Germline CDR1 is SGHRS and CDR2 is YFSETQ. The CDR3 totals 15 residues. V shed 0 bases, J shed 4 bases, and the junction held 2 bases outside the gene matches. The CDR3 DNA reads as TGCGCCAGCAGCTTGGGGGACAGGGTATACAATGAGCAGTTCTTC. Translating gives CASSLGDRVYNEQFF.

This sequence joins TRBV30 and TRBJ1-6, with 11 bases lining up with TRBD1. V dropped 2 bases and J dropped 3; count of bases not matched to a gene: 6. The germline gives CDR1 GTSNPN, CDR2 SVGIG (reference sequence). The CDR3 totals 17 residues. The CDR3 loop reads CAWSPGTGGFYNSPLHF. Written as DNA, the CDR3 is TGTGCCTGGAGTCCCGGGACAGGGGGGTTCTATAATTCACCCCTCCACTTT. Full variable domain (remainder filled in from reference TRBV30 and TRBJ1-6): SQTIHQWPATLVQPVGSPLSLECTVEGTSNPNLYWYRQAAGRGLQLLFYSVGIGQISSEVPQNLSASRPQDRQFILSSKKLLLSDSGFYLCAWSPGTGGFYNSPLHFGNGTRLTVT.

This clone was observed a single time. The chain employs TRBV21-1 and TRBJ1-3; the table's D call, TRBD1, was not checked against the DNA. TRBV21-1 is tagged as a pseudogene. This CDR3 has 16 amino acids. The CDR3 DNA sequence: TGTGCCAGCAGCAAGGGCGCTGCCTTGTCTGGAAACACCATATATTTT. Its translation: CASSKGAALSGNTIYF.

This clone was picked up one time. This chain uses TRBV15 with TRBJ1-2; D perhaps matches TRBD1 (5 bases). Germline loops: CDR1 LNHNV, CDR2 YYDKDF (reference sequence). The V end lost 1 base, the J end lost 0 bases, and 12 bases lay between the germline ends. The CDR3 runs to 16 residues. CDR3 nucleotides: TGTGCCACCAGCAGAGTTGCAGGGCGAACTAACTATGGCTACACCTTC. Translating it yields CATSRVAGRTNYGYTF. Filled out from reference TRBV15 and TRBJ1-2, the complete variable domain reads DAMVIQNPRYQVTQFGKPVTLSCSQTLNHNVMYWYQQKSSQAPKLLFHYYDKDFNNEADTPDNFQSRRPNTSFCFLDIRSPGLGDTAMYLCATSRVAGRTNYGYTFGSGTRLTVV.

The J gene is TRBJ2-3, the V gene TRBV6-5, with 7 bases fitting TRBD2. Per germline, CDR1 MNHEY and CDR2 SVGAGI. J gave up 1 base and V 3 bases, and 4 bases lay outside the gene matches. This CDR3 is 15 amino acids long. The CDR3 region has the DNA TGTGCCAGCAGTTATTTGGCGGGGGGCACAGATACGCAGTATTTT. Translated, it gives CASSYLAGGTDTQYF.

J is TRBJ1-2 and V is TRBV25-1, with TRBD1 matching over 10 bases. The CDR3 length is 14 residues. From germline, CDR1 is MGHDK and CDR2 SYGVNS. The V segment lost 3 bases and the J segment 8 bases; nucleotides outside the gene matches: 6. The CDR3, as DNA: TGTGCCAGCAGTGACCGGGACAGGGGATACGGCTACACCTTC. Its translation is CASSDRDRGYGYTF.

This chain connects TRBV19 to TRBJ1-5; 9 positions match TRBD1. This CDR3 has 19 residues. The junction had 19 bases not matched to a gene; V was cut back by 7 bases and J by 3 bases. The V gene's germline CDR1 is LNHDA and CDR2 SQIVND (reference sequence). The CDR3 protein is CASTRGGGTGGNHNQPQHF. CDR3 sequence (DNA): TGTGCCAGTACTAGGGGAGGGGGTACAGGGGGCAACCACAATCAGCCCCAGCATTTT.

This clone was found once. The chain couples TRBV10-3 to TRBJ2-5; TRBD2 matches 14 bases. V was clipped by 2 bases and J by 5 bases; unmatched bases: 10. Germline V gene sequence: CDR1 ENHRY, CDR2 SYGVKD. The CDR3 is made up of 18 amino acids. CDR3 coding DNA: TGTGCCATCAGTGAGCCTGCCGGGACTAGCGGGGGTGTGGAGACCCAGTACTTC. This encodes CAISEPAGTSGGVETQYF.

The chain couples TRBV19 to TRBJ1-6; no clear D gene. This CDR3 comprises 14 residues. Germline V gene data show CDR1 as LNHDA and CDR2 as SQIVND (reference sequence). V lost 7 bases, J lost 7 bases, and 14 bases lay in between. CDR3: CASTPSVGNSPLHF. For the CDR3, the DNA is TGTGCCAGTACCCCTTCCGTTGGCAATTCACCCCTCCACTTT.